A single sample gave rise to the 22 T cell receptor beta chains below, sequenced in a study of CD8 T cells in ankylosing spondylitis. Overall study results and limits: A TCR beta motif of 8 or 9 highly homologous variants appeared characteristic of ankylosing spondylitis blood.

Their cognate antigens are unknown. TCRdb reprocessed the 5' RACE reads with MiXCR, giving one entry per CDR3 protein. The sample records about 800,000 distinct CDR3 sequences, approximately 10% being singletons. Material for sequencing was blood, either unsorted or a sorted T cell fraction (not recorded which). These receptors originate from a male donor with ankylosing spondylitis.

This clonotype was seen a single time. The chain combines TRBV10-2 with TRBJ2-1; 10 bases agree with TRBD2. V shed 5 bases and J 6 bases; nucleotides not matched to a gene: 4. CDR3 length equals 14 residues. Germline loops: CDR1 WSHSY, CDR2 SAAADI. Here the CDR3 reads CASSTGLATNEQFF. The DNA of the CDR3 is TGCGCCAGCAGTACGGGACTAGCGACCAATGAGCAGTTCTTC.

The V gene is TRBV10-3, the J gene TRBJ2-7, with TRBD2 matching 9 bases. This CDR3 spans 15 amino acids. CDR1 is ENHRY and CDR2 is SYGVKD in the germline V gene. V shed 0 bases and J 3 bases; nucleotides not matched to a gene: 3. CDR3 DNA: TGTGCCATCAGTGAGTCGGGTAGCGGGGGCTACGAGCAGTACTTC. Protein: CAISESGSGGYEQYF.

This chain uses TRBV11-1 with TRBJ2-1, with D possibly TRBD1 on 6 matching bases. The CDR3 spans 14 residues. V lost 2 bases, J lost 3 bases, and 8 bases lay in between. Per germline, CDR1 SGHAT and CDR2 FQDESV (reference sequence). The CDR3 protein is CASSLRDIYNEQFF. CDR3 in DNA: TGTGCCAGCAGCTTACGGGACATCTACAATGAGCAGTTCTTC.

A few counts support this clonotype. The chain is built from TRBV7-2 and TRBJ2-4, with TRBD2 identical over 11 bases. There are 15 residues in the CDR3. Germline V gives CDR1 SGHTA, CDR2 FQGNSA. With 4 bases clipped from V and 7 bases from J, the junction kept 6 bases outside the gene matches. CDR3 nucleotide sequence: TGTGCCAGCAGCTACCGGACTAGCGGGTCTAACATTCAGTACTTC. It encodes CASSYRTSGSNIQYF. Drawing the rest from reference TRBV7-2 and TRBJ2-4, the complete variable domain is GAGVSQSPSNKVTEKGKDVELRCDPISGHTALYWYRQSLGQGLEFLIYFQGNSAPDKSGLPSDRFSAERTGGSVSTLTIQRTQQEDSAVYLCASSYRTSGSNIQYFGAGTRLSVL.

This clonotype was observed a few times. The chain links TRBV9 to TRBJ2-1, with 7 bases fitting TRBD1. The CDR3 covers 15 residues. Per germline, CDR1 SGDLS and CDR2 YYNGEE. With V trimmed by 5 bases and J by 4 bases, 9 bases remained unmatched. CDR3 amino acids: CASSLRDRQYNEQFF. CDR3 nucleotide sequence: TGTGCCAGCAGTTTACGGGACAGACAATACAATGAGCAGTTCTTC.

This clonotype was recorded a few times. This chain links TRBV5-5 with TRBJ2-3, with TRBD2 identical over 11 bases. With 4 bases clipped from V and 4 bases from J, the junction kept 8 bases outside the gene matches. This CDR3 region has 16 residues. CDR1 and CDR2 from the germline V gene are SGHKS and YYEKEE (reference sequence). The CDR3, as DNA: TGTGCCAGCAGCCCGGGACTAGCGGTACGCCCAGATACGCAGTATTTT. It encodes CASSPGLAVRPDTQYF.

This clonotype was seen more than once but under ten times. This sequence joins TRBV20-1 and TRBJ2-5, with D hard to call. Germline CDR1 and CDR2: DFQATT and SNEGSKA (reference sequence). Between the trimmed V and J ends, which lost 5 bases and 4 bases, there was a span of 17 bases. The CDR3 length is 14 residues. The CDR3 DNA reads TGCAGTGCTGGGGTTGGGGTTTTAGGAGAGACCCAGTACTTC. This gives the protein CSAGVGVLGETQYF.

This clonotype appeared a few times. As DNA, the CDR3 is TGTGCCAGCAGTGAAGGAAGACTAGCGGGGGGTTACACAGATACGCAGTATTTT. Protein product: CASSEGRLAGGYTDTQYF. The chain recombines TRBV6-1 with TRBJ2-3; 13 bases are shared with TRBD2. The junction had 6 bases not matched to a gene; V was cut back by 1 base and J by 2 bases. Germline V gene lookup returns CDR1 MNHNS and CDR2 SASEGT. CDR3 length: 18 amino acids.

This clonotype has just a few counts. V is TRBV6-2 or TRBV6-3 and J is TRBJ2-7; D may correspond to TRBD1 or TRBD2 (5 bases each). V was cut by 2 bases and J by 1 base, with 27 bases left in between. The germline V gene has CDR1 MNHEY and CDR2 SVGEGT. The CDR3 is 20 amino acids. The CDR3 DNA reads TGTGCCAGCAGTTACAGGGCCTCTGGTGAGGGGCCCAGGTATTCCTACGAGCAGTACTTC. As protein: CASSYRASGEGPRYSYEQYF.

The chain uses TRBV6-5 and TRBJ2-1; 9 bases match TRBD2. The ends lost 2 bases at V and 2 bases at J; junction bases unmatched: 7. The CDR3 is 17 residues long. Germline CDR1 MNHEY, CDR2 SVGAGI. The CDR3 protein is CASSYGVAGEAYNEQFF. The DNA for the CDR3 is TGTGCCAGCAGTTACGGGGTAGCGGGAGAAGCCTACAATGAGCAGTTCTTC.

The chain couples TRBV7-2 to TRBJ1-6; 10 nucleotides line up with TRBD1. The CDR3 length is 14 residues. The germline gives CDR1 SGHTA, CDR2 FQGNSA. The V segment lost 5 bases and the J segment 7 bases; nucleotides outside the gene matches: 2. The CDR3 coding sequence is TGTGCCAGCAGCACGGACAGGGGGAATTCACCCCTCCACTTT. Residues: CASSTDRGNSPLHF.

This clonotype was observed a handful of times. V is TRBV10-3 and J is TRBJ2-7, with a weak D call TRBD1 (6 bases). The CDR3 sequence is 15 residues long. The germline V gene has CDR1 ENHRY and CDR2 SYGVKD. Trimming cost V 6 bases and J 0 bases, with 15 bases left between them. CDR3 sequence reads: CAISSLDSISYEQYF. DNA of the CDR3: TGTGCCATCAGCTCATTGGACAGCATCTCCTACGAGCAGTACTTC.

The gene calls are TRBV10-1 and TRBJ2-1; the D is unclear. The germline V and J ends were trimmed by 6 bases and 4 bases, with 10 bases remaining between them. Germline loops: CDR1 WNHNN, CDR2 SYGVQD (reference sequence). The CDR3 extends over 13 amino acids. CDR3 sequence: CASSPAEYNEQFF. DNA of the CDR3: TGCGCCAGCAGCCCCGCCGAATACAATGAGCAGTTCTTC.

The CDR3: CASSYSQATNQPQHF. In DNA, the CDR3 is TGTGCCAGCAGTTACTCGCAGGCTACCAATCAGCCCCAGCATTTT. V is TRBV6-5 and J is TRBJ1-5; D unresolved. V was shortened by 0 bases and J by 3 bases, with 9 bases between the two germline ends. There are 15 residues in the CDR3. CDR1 and CDR2 from the germline V gene are MNHEY and SVGAGI.

The V gene is TRBV5-1, the J gene TRBJ2-2; D gene uncertain. The V gene's germline CDR1 is SGHRS and CDR2 YFSETQ. V shed 6 bases and J shed 1 base, with 10 bases lying between them. The CDR3 consists of 14 residues. The CDR3 loop is CASINSLNTGELFF. The CDR3 DNA reads as TGCGCCAGCATTAACAGCCTGAACACCGGGGAGCTGTTTTTT.

The rearrangement links TRBV14 to TRBJ2-1; TRBD2 might be the D (6 bases). CDR3 size: 19 residues. Trimming left V 2 bases short and J 7 bases short, with 27 bases between. Germline V gene data show CDR1 as SGHDN and CDR2 as FVKESK. The CDR3 reads CASSQYLLRGGMPINEQFF. In DNA form, the CDR3 reads TGTGCCAGCAGCCAATACCTTCTCCGGGGCGGGATGCCGATTAATGAGCAGTTCTTC.

In its sample, this clonotype was seen a few times. V gene TRBV7-3 combines with J gene TRBJ1-1, with D perhaps matching TRBD1 (5 bases). The V end was cut by 2 bases, the J end by 6 bases, with 16 bases between. Germline values: CDR1 SGHTA, CDR2 FQGTGA. This CDR3 is 15 amino acids long. CDR3 region: CASSLVGGIDAEAFF. The CDR3 region has the DNA TGTGCCAGCAGCTTAGTCGGGGGAATAGACGCTGAAGCTTTCTTT.

This clonotype has only a few counts. The chain is built from TRBV5-5 and TRBJ2-7; possible D gene TRBD1, 5 bases. Trimming shortened V by 2 bases and J by 2 bases, and 11 bases separated the two germline ends. The CDR3 spans 14 residues. Germline assignment: CDR1 SGHKS and CDR2 YYEKEE (reference sequence). In nucleotides, the CDR3 is TGTGCCAGCAGCTTTTCACAGGTTGCCTACGAGCAGTACTTC. Amino acids: CASSFSQVAYEQYF.

A few counts support this clonotype. The genes are TRBV5-1 and TRBJ2-1; TRBD1 is a possible D gene (6 bases). This CDR3 comprises 15 residues. Germline V lookup: CDR1 SGHRS, CDR2 YFSETQ. V lost 3 bases and J lost 2, with 12 bases in between. Written as DNA, the CDR3 is TGCGCCAGCAGCTCCCAGGGGACGACCTACAATGAGCAGTTCTTC. It encodes CASSSQGTTYNEQFF.

This clonotype was seen repeatedly, ten times or more. V and J are TRBV6-5 and TRBJ2-7; D remains ambiguous. With 0 bases removed from V and 3 bases from J, the gap between germline ends came to 12 bases. This CDR3 spans 15 amino acids. Germline V gene lookup returns CDR1 MNHEY and CDR2 SVGAGI. CDR3 DNA sequence: TGTGCCAGCAGTTACTCCTCGGCCTATGGCTACGAGCAGTACTTC. This translates into CASSYSSAYGYEQYF.

The chain recombines TRBV12-3 or TRBV12-4 with TRBJ1-2; possible D gene TRBD1, 6 bases. The CDR3 is made up of 14 amino acids. V was pared by 6 bases and J by 5 bases, with 16 bases between. This CDR3 reads CASSPRGRGYGYTF. The CDR3 DNA is TGTGCCAGCAGCCCCAGGGGACGAGGGTATGGCTACACCTTC.

This clonotype was counted a few times. This chain connects TRBV10-3 to TRBJ2-5, with 7 bases fitting TRBD1. The CDR3 length is 13 residues. In germline, CDR1 is ENHRY, CDR2 SYGVKD. With 10 bases clipped from V and 2 bases from J, the junction kept 7 bases outside the gene matches. The CDR3 is CATHRGLQETQYF. The CDR3 region has the DNA TGTGCCACCCACAGGGGCCTACAAGAGACCCAGTACTTC.